Following are 7 T cell receptor beta chains from one sample sequenced in a study of blood T cell repertoires in COVID-19. Only in-frame clones appear in the TCRdb table, and some are missing; sequencing was by immunoSEQ multiplex PCR. The table shows 85,000 to 120,000 clones, with around 73% occurring only once. Sequences were obtained from peripheral blood. The receptor source for this set is a man aged 60-69 years with active or convalescent COVID-19.

This sequence joins TRBV7-2 and TRBJ2-5, with 7 bases that match TRBD1. The CDR3 totals 13 residues. V dropped 6 bases and J dropped 5; count of bases not matched to a gene: 6. Germline V gene lookup returns CDR1 SGHTA and CDR2 FQGNSA. As DNA, the CDR3 is TGTGCCAGCAGTCCCGACAGGGCGGAGACCCAGTACTTC. Translated, it gives CASSPDRAETQYF.

The rearrangement joins TRBV10-2 to TRBJ1-5, with D tentatively TRBD1 (6 bases). CDR3 length: 14 amino acids. Germline lookup yields CDR1 WSHSY and CDR2 SAAADI. Trimming removed 8 bases from V and 2 bases from J, with 13 bases in between. Here the CDR3 DNA reads TGCGCCAGCTCCCGGGACACCCGCAATCAGCCCCAGCATTTT. The encoded protein is CASSRDTRNQPQHF.

The V and J genes are TRBV18 and TRBJ1-1, with 9 bases lining up with TRBD1. J was trimmed by 3 bases and V by 4 bases; bases with no gene match: 6. The CDR3 loop spans 15 amino acids. In germline, CDR1 is KGHSH, CDR2 LQKENI. In nucleotides, the CDR3 is TGTGCCAGCTCACTACTACAGGGGGCGGACACTGAAGCTTTCTTT. It translates to CASSLLQGADTEAFF.

The CDR3 region is CASSLGADTQYF. The CDR3 region has the DNA TGTGCCAGCAGCTTAGGGGCAGATACGCAGTATTTT. The chain uses TRBV5-4 and TRBJ2-3, with a weak D call TRBD1 (5 bases). Germline V CDR1 and CDR2: SGHNT, YYREEE (reference sequence). This CDR3 has 12 amino acids. Between the trimmed V and J ends, which lost 2 bases and 4 bases, there was a span of 5 bases.

This clone is a singleton in its sample. This chain joins TRBV28 and TRBJ2-7; 12 bases fit TRBD1. The CDR3 has 14 residues. J lost 12 bases, V lost 6 bases, and 12 bases had no gene match. Germline V gene data show CDR1 as MDHEN and CDR2 as SYDVKM. The CDR3 coding sequence is TGTGCCAGCAGCCGAACCGGGACAGGGGGCGCTCGGTACTTC. Amino acids: CASSRTGTGGARYF.

This sequence joins TRBV2 and TRBJ2-3, with TRBD2 matching 13 bases. CDR1 SNHLY and CDR2 FYNNEI come from the germline V gene. This CDR3 has 19 amino acids. The J segment lost 0 bases and the V segment lost 0 bases, leaving 6 bases of the junction unmatched. The CDR3: CASSEATSGRSPSTDTQYF. CDR3 DNA sequence: TGTGCCAGCAGTGAAGCGACTAGCGGGAGGTCCCCTAGCACAGATACGCAGTATTTT.

This clone occurred a few times. DNA for the CDR3: TGTGCCAGCAGTGACCAGGGCTCTAGCACAGATACGCAGTATTTT. Amino acids: CASSDQGSSTDTQYF. The V gene is TRBV2, the J gene TRBJ2-3; a weak D match, TRBD1 (5 bases). Between the trimmed V and J ends, which lost 3 bases and 0 bases, there was a span of 10 bases. The CDR3 sequence is 15 residues long. Per germline, CDR1 SNHLY and CDR2 FYNNEI.